This T cell receptor beta chain was found in a study of shared clonotypes between healthy human individuals. Per germline, CDR1 WNHNN and CDR2 SYGVQD (reference sequence). This CDR3 is built from 15 residues. Trimming at V came to 5 bases and at J to 5 bases, leaving 8 bases not matched to a gene. Study-wide findings and caveats: Large sequencing depth failed to make sorted-subset sequencing complete, rarefaction showed. It was anticipated that sequencing depth would influence how many clonotypes donors shared.

The data were produced by immunoSEQ multiplex PCR, yet TCRdb's version contains in-frame clones alone and is incomplete. The repertoire holds 2 million to 2.5 million clones, approximately 96% seen once, with 0.1% to 0.15% in the top ten. As for this clone: The antigen is not known.

Input material: naive CD4+ T cells sorted from blood. Documented subset: CD45RA+ positively selected. This sequence originates from a man in his late teens or twenties in good health. This chain connects TRBV10-1 to TRBJ2-1; 8 bases align to TRBD1. CDR3 sequence: CASSHATGGNNEQFF. The DNA of the CDR3 is TGCGCCAGCAGTCACGCTACAGGGGGGAACAATGAGCAGTTCTTC.